The 11 T cell receptor beta chains in this list originate from one sample, sequenced in a study of blood T cell repertoires in COVID-19. Repertoires were generated with immunoSEQ multiplex PCR, while TCRdb's copy carries only in-frame clones and drops some. The sample holds over 90,000 clones, about 86% seen once. Sequenced input: peripheral blood. Receptors were obtained from a woman aged 55-69 years in a cohort sampled during active or convalescent COVID-19.

The chain employs TRBV6-4 and TRBJ1-2; possible D gene TRBD1, 6 bases. V was clipped by 9 bases and J by 4 bases, with 21 bases between them. Per germline, CDR1 MRHNA and CDR2 SNTAGT. The CDR3 spans 15 residues. The CDR3 spells CASRGGPPCSYGYTF. In nucleotides, the CDR3 is TGTGCCAGTAGGGGGGGACCCCCTTGTAGCTATGGCTACACCTTC.

V is TRBV5-1 and J is TRBJ2-1; D ambiguous. V was shortened by 4 bases and J by 7 bases, with 9 bases between the two germline ends. Germline V gives CDR1 SGHRS, CDR2 YFSETQ. The CDR3 extends over 12 amino acids. The CDR3 loop reads CASSRGGNEQFF. The DNA for the CDR3 is TGCGCCAGCAGCCGAGGCGGAAATGAGCAGTTCTTC.

This chain links TRBV18 with TRBJ1-5, with D tentatively TRBD1 (5 bases). CDR1 KGHSH and CDR2 LQKENI come from the germline V gene. The CDR3 consists of 15 residues. V lost 3 bases to trimming and J lost 4 bases, with 13 bases between them. This CDR3 reads CASSPIQAGNQPQHF. The CDR3 bases are TGTGCCAGCTCACCGATACAGGCTGGGAATCAGCCCCAGCATTTT.

This chain uses TRBV7-3 with TRBJ1-5; the D gene is possibly TRBD1 (6 bases). V shed 5 bases and J shed 3 bases, with 8 bases lying between them. The CDR3 has 13 residues. Germline V gives CDR1 SGHTA, CDR2 FQGTGA. The CDR3 nucleotides are TGTGCCAGCAGCGGGGACATCAATCAGCCCCAGCATTTT. Translating it yields CASSGDINQPQHF.

The chain recombines TRBV6-5 with TRBJ2-1; 10 bases match TRBD1. The CDR3 has 14 amino acids. Germline V gives CDR1 MNHEY, CDR2 SVGAGI. The V and J ends lost 7 bases and 4 bases, in that order; junction bases with no gene match: 4. The CDR3 is CASTRGQGYNEQFF. CDR3 nucleotide sequence: TGTGCCAGCACTCGGGGACAGGGGTACAATGAGCAGTTCTTC.

The chain joins TRBV6-5 to TRBJ2-7; a weak D match, TRBD1 (6 bases). V was shortened by 6 bases and J by 1 base, with 10 bases between the two germline ends. From germline, CDR1 is MNHEY and CDR2 SVGAGI. This CDR3 contains 13 residues. The CDR3, as DNA: TGTGCCAGCAGGGGGGACACTTCCTACGAGCAGTACTTC. Translated: CASRGDTSYEQYF.

This chain links TRBV11-2 with TRBJ2-1; 9 bases are a match to TRBD2. Germline CDR1 SGHAT, CDR2 FQNNGV. CDR3 size: 18 residues. With V trimmed by 5 bases and J by 3 bases, 14 bases remained unmatched. This CDR3 reads CASSPRGQREALYNEQFF. In DNA form, the CDR3 reads TGTGCCAGCAGCCCCAGGGGACAGCGGGAGGCCCTCTACAATGAGCAGTTCTTC.

The chain combines TRBV7-9 with TRBJ1-2; 8 positions match TRBD1. J lost 1 base, V lost 4 bases, and 5 bases had no gene match. The germline CDR1 and CDR2 sequences are SEHNR and FQNEAQ (reference sequence). There are 15 residues in the CDR3. The CDR3 DNA is TGTGCCAGCAGCTCGACAGGGGAATATAACTATGGCTACACCTTC. Amino acids: CASSSTGEYNYGYTF.

The V and J genes are TRBV5-4 and TRBJ2-7; D might be TRBD1 (6 bases). This CDR3 contains 13 residues. CDR1 is SGHNT and CDR2 is YYREEE in the germline V gene (reference sequence). V was cut by 4 bases and J by 1 base, with 9 bases left in between. CDR3 nucleotide sequence: TGTGCCAGCAGCCGGACAGAATCCTACGAGCAGTACTTC. It translates to CASSRTESYEQYF.

This sequence joins TRBV19 and TRBJ2-1, with TRBD1 identical over 8 bases. CDR3 length equals 16 residues. The junction had 8 bases not matched to a gene; V was cut back by 3 bases and J by 4 bases. Germline V gene lookup returns CDR1 LNHDA and CDR2 SQIVND (reference sequence). The CDR3 bases are TGTGCCAGTAGTATTGGGCAGGGGGCGCCTTACAATGAGCAGTTCTTC. It codes for CASSIGQGAPYNEQFF.

The chain couples TRBV3-1 (or the pseudogene TRBV3-2) to TRBJ2-3, with 13 positions matching TRBD2. Germline lookup yields CDR1 LGHDT and CDR2 YNNKEL (reference sequence). V lost 4 bases to trimming and J lost 4 bases; unmatched junction nucleotides: 11. This CDR3 comprises 18 residues. The CDR3 nucleotides are TGTGCCAGCAGCCCCCTCCCCACTAGCGGGAGGGCTTCAGATACGCAGTATTTT. Encoded protein: CASSPLPTSGRASDTQYF.